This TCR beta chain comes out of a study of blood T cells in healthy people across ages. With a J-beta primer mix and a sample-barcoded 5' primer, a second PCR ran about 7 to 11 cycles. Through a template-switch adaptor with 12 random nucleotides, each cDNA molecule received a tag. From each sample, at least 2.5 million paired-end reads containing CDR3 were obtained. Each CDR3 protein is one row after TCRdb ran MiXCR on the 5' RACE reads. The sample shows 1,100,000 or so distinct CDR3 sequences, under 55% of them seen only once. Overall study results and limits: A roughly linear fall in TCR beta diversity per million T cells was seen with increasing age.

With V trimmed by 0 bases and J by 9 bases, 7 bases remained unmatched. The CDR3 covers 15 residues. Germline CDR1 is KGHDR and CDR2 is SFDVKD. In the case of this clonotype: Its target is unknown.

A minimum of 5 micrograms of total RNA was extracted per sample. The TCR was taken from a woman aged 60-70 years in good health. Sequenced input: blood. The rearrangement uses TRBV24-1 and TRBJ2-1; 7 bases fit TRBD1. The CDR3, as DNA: TGTGCCACCAGTGATTTGGGACAGGATTCGGGTGAGCAGTTCTTC. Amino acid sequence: CATSDLGQDSGEQFF.